The clone carrying this TCR beta chain was seen a single time. This sample stems from a study of shared clonotypes between healthy human individuals. Study in general: Each donor's CD4 naive and CD4 memory cells filled three plates apiece, CD8 naive two, and CD8 memory one.

Original methodology: Filtering differed for immunoSEQ, which gave only junction sequences without quality scores. The assay was immunoSEQ multiplex PCR, and TCRdb's table has in-frame clones only and misses some. V, J and clone size are those of that table, while D and trimming were read from the DNA. The table includes about 2.1 million clones, about 92% detected once. CDR3 length: 18 residues. Germline V gene data show CDR1 as SGHAT and CDR2 as FQNNGV. J was trimmed by 3 bases and V by 3 bases; bases with no gene match: 13. Naive CD8 cells, CD45RO-negative and positively selected for CCR7, excluded terminally differentiated effector memory CD45RA+ cells.

The chain employs TRBV11-2 and TRBJ2-3; 9 bases are shared with TRBD1. The material sequenced was naive CD8+ T cells from PBMCs. The sequence derives from a man younger than 35 in good health. Some clones in this sample may be carry-over from other donors' samples. CDR3 amino acids: CASSFTPPGQGTTDTQYF. In DNA form, the CDR3 reads TGTGCCAGCAGCTTCACCCCACCGGGACAGGGTACGACAGATACGCAGTATTTT. Variable domain in full (rest from reference TRBV11-2 and TRBJ2-3): EAGVAQSPRYKIIEKRQSVAFWCNPISGHATLYWYQQILGQGPKLLIQFQNNGVVDDSQLPKDRFSAERLKGVDSTLKIQPAKLEDSAVYLCASSFTPPGQGTTDTQYFGPGTRLTVL.